These T cell receptor beta chains were read from a single sample in a study of OX40 agonist ivuxolimab in advanced cancers. Only in-frame clones appear in the TCRdb table, and some are missing; sequencing was by immunoSEQ multiplex PCR. The data contain 42,000 or so clones, 85% to 90% of them singletons. The specimen was CD4+ or CD8+ T cells sorted from blood, collected in a trial of the OX40 agonist ivuxolimab. These receptors all come from an adult with an advanced solid tumor such as melanoma, head and neck, liver or kidney cancer. The CDR3 runs from the conserved cysteine through the conserved F or W. The D gene is left open where the match is weak. Clone sizes are given selectively: once, few, many, or a class where the clone is expanded.

J gene | CDR3 length | D gene | V gene | clone size | CDR3 protein | CDR3 DNA
TRBJ1-6 | 14 | . | TRBV6-5 | . | CASSRIPAFSPLHF | TGTGCCAGCAGCCGCATCCCGGCTTTTTCACCCCTCCACTTT
TRBJ2-7 | 11 | . | TRBV5-4 | . | CASSNTYEQYF | TGTGCCAGCAGCAATACCTACGAGCAGTACTTC
TRBJ2-2 | 17 | TRBD2 | TRBV30 | once | CAWNPPSASGGTGELFF | TGTGCCTGGAACCCCCCGTCGGCTAGCGGAGGGACCGGGGAGCTGTTTTTT
TRBJ1-2 | 13 | TRBD1 | TRBV9 | . | CASSVGQGYGYTF | TGTGCCAGCAGCGTCGGACAGGGCTATGGCTACACCTTC
TRBJ2-7 | 13 | . | TRBV6-5 | . | CASSYQRGHEQYF | TGTGCCAGCAGTTACCAGAGAGGGCACGAGCAGTACTTC
TRBJ1-2 | 14 | . | TRBV10-3 | . | CAISEPSGAYGYTF | TGTGCCATCAGTGAGCCCAGCGGTGCCTATGGCTACACCTTC
TRBJ2-7 | 14 | . | TRBV19 | . | CASSIVGSSYEQYF | TGTGCCAGTAGTATAGTAGGCTCCTCCTACGAGCAGTACTTC
TRBJ2-3 | 16 | TRBD2 | TRBV9 | once | CASSRTGTRGTDTQYF | TGTGCCAGCAGCAGAACCGGGACTAGGGGCACAGATACGCAGTATTTT
TRBJ1-2 | 13 | . | TRBV5-6 | . | CASSLVTGFGYTF | TGTGCCAGCAGCTTGGTAACAGGGTTTGGCTACACCTTC
TRBJ2-2 | 15 | . | TRBV6-5 | . | CASRQDLIATGELFF | TGTGCCAGCAGACAAGACTTAATAGCCACCGGGGAGCTGTTTTTT
TRBJ1-4 | 16 | . | TRBV5-1 | . | CASSSSIRATNEKLFF | TGCGCCAGCAGCTCGTCGATCAGGGCAACTAATGAAAAACTGTTTTTT
TRBJ2-2 | 18 | . | TRBV4-3 | . | CASSHPRGRGGLTGELFF | TGCGCCAGCAGCCACCCCAGGGGGCGGGGGGGCCTTACCGGGGAGCTGTTTTTT
TRBJ2-5 | 14 | . | TRBV4-2 | . | CASSQGGQQETQYF | TGTGCCAGCAGCCAGGGGGGACAGCAAGAGACCCAGTACTTC
TRBJ2-7 | 19 | TRBD2 | TRBV28 | . | CASILPRTSGTAVDEEQYF | TGTGCCAGCATCCTACCCCGGACTAGCGGGACGGCGGTAGACGAAGAGCAGTACTTC
TRBJ2-5 | 18 | . | TRBV4-3 | . | CASSQGRSGPEYQETQYF | TGCGCCAGCAGCCAAGGGAGGTCGGGCCCGGAGTACCAAGAGACCCAGTACTTC
TRBJ2-3 | 12 | . | TRBV2 | . | CASSGVTDTQYF | TGTGCCAGCAGTGGGGTAACAGATACGCAGTATTTT
TRBJ2-1 | 17 | TRBD2 | TRBV7-3 | . | CASSLASGLSSYNEQFF | TGTGCCAGCAGCTTGGCTAGCGGACTGAGCTCCTACAATGAGCAGTTCTTC
TRBJ1-1 | 13 | . | TRBV10-2 | . | CASSAAENTEAFF | TGCGCCAGCAGTGCGGCGGAGAACACTGAAGCTTTCTTT
TRBJ2-5 | 14 | TRBD1 | TRBV7-2 | . | CASAPSGGEETQYF | TGTGCCAGCGCCCCGTCAGGGGGTGAAGAGACCCAGTACTTC
TRBJ1-5 | 16 | TRBD1 | TRBV4-2 | . | CASSQFLGQASEPQHF | TGTGCCAGCAGCCAATTTCTGGGACAGGCCAGCGAGCCCCAGCATTTT